A selection of T cell receptor beta chains follows, all from one sample in a study of OX40 agonist ivuxolimab in advanced cancers. Produced via immunoSEQ multiplex PCR; TCRdb's table is partial and in-frame only. The sample has about 110,000 clones, 80% to 95% seen once. The material was CD4+ or CD8+ T cells sorted from blood, obtained in a trial of the OX40 agonist ivuxolimab. Receptors originate from an adult with an advanced solid tumor such as melanoma, head and neck, liver or kidney cancer. The conserved cysteine and the conserved F or W are not part of the CDR3 here. D genes are given only for firm matches.

TRBV7-9	NA	TRBJ1-4	ASSSRPGQNEKLF
TRBV4-3	TRBD2	TRBJ2-3	ASSPGIGGFTSDTQY
TRBV6-5	NA	TRBJ1-1	ASSMPGQSNTEAF
TRBV5-1	TRBD1	TRBJ1-1	ASSWGTGGWNTEAF
TRBV6-1	TRBD1	TRBJ1-2	ASQTDRGYGYT
TRBV4-2	TRBD2	TRBJ2-1	ASSQEGASGHYNEQF
TRBV6-6	NA	TRBJ1-1	ASSYSGQFGEAF
TRBV6-6	NA	TRBJ2-2	ASSSLNTGELF
TRBV5-1	TRBD2	TRBJ2-2	ASSFPSGSLAGELF
TRBV5-1	NA	TRBJ2-5	ASSLASWHNQETQY
TRBV25-1	NA	TRBJ2-7	ASSEPGDLSYEQY
TRBV19	NA	TRBJ2-5	ASSIDLATQETQY
TRBV13	NA	TRBJ1-4	ASSLGEAGIEKLF
TRBV27	NA	TRBJ1-1	ASSRGGATEAF
TRBV27	NA	TRBJ1-1	ASSLSWGMNTEAF
TRBV19	NA	TRBJ2-7	ASSIGGANTYEQY
TRBV6-1	NA	TRBJ1-3	ASSEALRVGGAGNTIY
TRBV4-2	NA	TRBJ2-7	ASSQDRASNEQY
TRBV28	TRBD2	TRBJ2-7	ASGTSGNYEQY
TRBV7-8	NA	TRBJ2-6	ASSSDLGAATSSGANVLT
TRBV2	NA	TRBJ2-2	ASSLQGRNGELF
TRBV2	NA	TRBJ1-3	ASIAGNTIY
TRBV2	NA	TRBJ1-2	ASSELTEANYGYT
TRBV7-3	TRBD1	TRBJ1-1	ASSSQGQGAEAF
TRBV12-5	NA	TRBJ2-7	ASSGISYEQY
TRBV19	TRBD1	TRBJ2-5	ASSIDRGTGGRETQY
TRBV19	NA	TRBJ1-4	ASSIIGSTNEKLF
TRBV28	NA	TRBJ1-2	ASRFLVGGAGGYT
TRBV5-6	TRBD2	TRBJ2-3	ASSPTMGLAGLTDTQY
TRBV6-1	TRBD2	TRBJ2-1	ASSSEREMEQF
TRBV19	NA	TRBJ1-1	ASRTGTHTEAF
TRBV19	NA	TRBJ2-6	ASSLDGRSSGANVLT
TRBV7-9	NA	TRBJ1-5	ASSSSDNRDYSNQPQH
TRBV5-1	TRBD1	TRBJ2-7	ASSLSPGTGGGQY
TRBV12-5	NA	TRBJ2-1	ASGSQGRDEQF
TRBV9	TRBD1	TRBJ1-2	ASSREDRAYGYT
TRBV10-3	TRBD2	TRBJ2-3	AISGRTSGTSSTDTQY
TRBV6-5	NA	TRBJ2-2	ASSSPITGTGELF
TRBV14	TRBD2	TRBJ2-1	ASSQKSGRYYNEQF
TRBV5-5	NA	TRBJ1-5	ASSLSSGNQPQH
TRBV19	TRBD1	TRBJ1-6	ASSISGQYNSPLH
TRBV15	NA	TRBJ1-5	ATSRDRGKGNQPQH
TRBV5-1	NA	TRBJ2-4	ASSSLTGSKNIQY
TRBV6-1	NA	TRBJ2-2	ASSEFTSRSGELF
TRBV28	NA	TRBJ2-7	ASGQGHEQY
TRBV7-2	NA	TRBJ2-7	ASSLSTGPTYEQY
TRBV27	NA	TRBJ1-1	ASSSILRGLKGNTEAF
TRBV6-1	NA	TRBJ2-7	ASKDAGSIEQY